This T cell receptor beta chain comes out of a study of radiotherapy plus CTLA-4 blockade in lung cancer. Study results and caveats: TCR clones of tumor origin grew in blood after radiotherapy plus ipilimumab.

V lost 4 bases, J lost 3 bases, and 7 bases stayed unmatched. This CDR3 has 16 residues. The germline V gene has CDR1 SGHTA and CDR2 FQGTGA. Patients had chemo-refractory metastatic non-small-cell lung cancer and received focal radiation plus CTLA-4 blockade that used ipilimumab. TCRdb's table, derived via immunoSEQ multiplex PCR, lists solely in-frame clones and lacks some. The table shows roughly 44,000 clones, with 65% to 85% occurring only once. Concerning this clone: The antigen is undetermined. This same CDR3 is encoded by further DNA sequences in the sample.

The source is a human donor with non-small cell lung cancer who had stable disease on radiotherapy plus ipilimumab. The specimen was peripheral blood, collected from a patient treated with radiotherapy plus ipilimumab. The V and J genes are TRBV7-3 and TRBJ2-3; 10 nucleotides line up with TRBD2. The CDR3 spells CASSSRTSGETDTQYF. CDR3 bases: TGTGCCAGCAGCTCCCGGACTAGCGGAGAAACAGATACGCAGTATTTT.